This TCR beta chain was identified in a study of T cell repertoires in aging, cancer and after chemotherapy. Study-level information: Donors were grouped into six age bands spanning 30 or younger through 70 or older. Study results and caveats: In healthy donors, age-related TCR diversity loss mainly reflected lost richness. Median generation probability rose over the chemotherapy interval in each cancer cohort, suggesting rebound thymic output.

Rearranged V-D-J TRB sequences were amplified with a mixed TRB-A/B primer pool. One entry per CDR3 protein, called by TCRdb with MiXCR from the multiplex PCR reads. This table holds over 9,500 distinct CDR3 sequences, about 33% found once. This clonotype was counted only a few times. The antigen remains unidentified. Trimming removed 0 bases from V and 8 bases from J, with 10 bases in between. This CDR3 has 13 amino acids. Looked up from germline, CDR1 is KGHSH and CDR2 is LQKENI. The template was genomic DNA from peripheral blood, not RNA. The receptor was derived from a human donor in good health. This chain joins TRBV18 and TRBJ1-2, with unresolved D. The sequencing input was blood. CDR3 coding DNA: TGTGCCAGCTCACCACCGGGCCGCCCGGGCTACACCTTC. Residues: CASSPPGRPGYTF. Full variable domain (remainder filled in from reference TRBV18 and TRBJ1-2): NAGVMQNPRHLVRRRGQEARLRCSPMKGHSHVYWYRQLPEEGLKFMVYLQKENIIDESGMPKERFSAEFPKEGPSILRIQQVVRGDSAAYFCASSPPGRPGYTFGSGTRLTVV.